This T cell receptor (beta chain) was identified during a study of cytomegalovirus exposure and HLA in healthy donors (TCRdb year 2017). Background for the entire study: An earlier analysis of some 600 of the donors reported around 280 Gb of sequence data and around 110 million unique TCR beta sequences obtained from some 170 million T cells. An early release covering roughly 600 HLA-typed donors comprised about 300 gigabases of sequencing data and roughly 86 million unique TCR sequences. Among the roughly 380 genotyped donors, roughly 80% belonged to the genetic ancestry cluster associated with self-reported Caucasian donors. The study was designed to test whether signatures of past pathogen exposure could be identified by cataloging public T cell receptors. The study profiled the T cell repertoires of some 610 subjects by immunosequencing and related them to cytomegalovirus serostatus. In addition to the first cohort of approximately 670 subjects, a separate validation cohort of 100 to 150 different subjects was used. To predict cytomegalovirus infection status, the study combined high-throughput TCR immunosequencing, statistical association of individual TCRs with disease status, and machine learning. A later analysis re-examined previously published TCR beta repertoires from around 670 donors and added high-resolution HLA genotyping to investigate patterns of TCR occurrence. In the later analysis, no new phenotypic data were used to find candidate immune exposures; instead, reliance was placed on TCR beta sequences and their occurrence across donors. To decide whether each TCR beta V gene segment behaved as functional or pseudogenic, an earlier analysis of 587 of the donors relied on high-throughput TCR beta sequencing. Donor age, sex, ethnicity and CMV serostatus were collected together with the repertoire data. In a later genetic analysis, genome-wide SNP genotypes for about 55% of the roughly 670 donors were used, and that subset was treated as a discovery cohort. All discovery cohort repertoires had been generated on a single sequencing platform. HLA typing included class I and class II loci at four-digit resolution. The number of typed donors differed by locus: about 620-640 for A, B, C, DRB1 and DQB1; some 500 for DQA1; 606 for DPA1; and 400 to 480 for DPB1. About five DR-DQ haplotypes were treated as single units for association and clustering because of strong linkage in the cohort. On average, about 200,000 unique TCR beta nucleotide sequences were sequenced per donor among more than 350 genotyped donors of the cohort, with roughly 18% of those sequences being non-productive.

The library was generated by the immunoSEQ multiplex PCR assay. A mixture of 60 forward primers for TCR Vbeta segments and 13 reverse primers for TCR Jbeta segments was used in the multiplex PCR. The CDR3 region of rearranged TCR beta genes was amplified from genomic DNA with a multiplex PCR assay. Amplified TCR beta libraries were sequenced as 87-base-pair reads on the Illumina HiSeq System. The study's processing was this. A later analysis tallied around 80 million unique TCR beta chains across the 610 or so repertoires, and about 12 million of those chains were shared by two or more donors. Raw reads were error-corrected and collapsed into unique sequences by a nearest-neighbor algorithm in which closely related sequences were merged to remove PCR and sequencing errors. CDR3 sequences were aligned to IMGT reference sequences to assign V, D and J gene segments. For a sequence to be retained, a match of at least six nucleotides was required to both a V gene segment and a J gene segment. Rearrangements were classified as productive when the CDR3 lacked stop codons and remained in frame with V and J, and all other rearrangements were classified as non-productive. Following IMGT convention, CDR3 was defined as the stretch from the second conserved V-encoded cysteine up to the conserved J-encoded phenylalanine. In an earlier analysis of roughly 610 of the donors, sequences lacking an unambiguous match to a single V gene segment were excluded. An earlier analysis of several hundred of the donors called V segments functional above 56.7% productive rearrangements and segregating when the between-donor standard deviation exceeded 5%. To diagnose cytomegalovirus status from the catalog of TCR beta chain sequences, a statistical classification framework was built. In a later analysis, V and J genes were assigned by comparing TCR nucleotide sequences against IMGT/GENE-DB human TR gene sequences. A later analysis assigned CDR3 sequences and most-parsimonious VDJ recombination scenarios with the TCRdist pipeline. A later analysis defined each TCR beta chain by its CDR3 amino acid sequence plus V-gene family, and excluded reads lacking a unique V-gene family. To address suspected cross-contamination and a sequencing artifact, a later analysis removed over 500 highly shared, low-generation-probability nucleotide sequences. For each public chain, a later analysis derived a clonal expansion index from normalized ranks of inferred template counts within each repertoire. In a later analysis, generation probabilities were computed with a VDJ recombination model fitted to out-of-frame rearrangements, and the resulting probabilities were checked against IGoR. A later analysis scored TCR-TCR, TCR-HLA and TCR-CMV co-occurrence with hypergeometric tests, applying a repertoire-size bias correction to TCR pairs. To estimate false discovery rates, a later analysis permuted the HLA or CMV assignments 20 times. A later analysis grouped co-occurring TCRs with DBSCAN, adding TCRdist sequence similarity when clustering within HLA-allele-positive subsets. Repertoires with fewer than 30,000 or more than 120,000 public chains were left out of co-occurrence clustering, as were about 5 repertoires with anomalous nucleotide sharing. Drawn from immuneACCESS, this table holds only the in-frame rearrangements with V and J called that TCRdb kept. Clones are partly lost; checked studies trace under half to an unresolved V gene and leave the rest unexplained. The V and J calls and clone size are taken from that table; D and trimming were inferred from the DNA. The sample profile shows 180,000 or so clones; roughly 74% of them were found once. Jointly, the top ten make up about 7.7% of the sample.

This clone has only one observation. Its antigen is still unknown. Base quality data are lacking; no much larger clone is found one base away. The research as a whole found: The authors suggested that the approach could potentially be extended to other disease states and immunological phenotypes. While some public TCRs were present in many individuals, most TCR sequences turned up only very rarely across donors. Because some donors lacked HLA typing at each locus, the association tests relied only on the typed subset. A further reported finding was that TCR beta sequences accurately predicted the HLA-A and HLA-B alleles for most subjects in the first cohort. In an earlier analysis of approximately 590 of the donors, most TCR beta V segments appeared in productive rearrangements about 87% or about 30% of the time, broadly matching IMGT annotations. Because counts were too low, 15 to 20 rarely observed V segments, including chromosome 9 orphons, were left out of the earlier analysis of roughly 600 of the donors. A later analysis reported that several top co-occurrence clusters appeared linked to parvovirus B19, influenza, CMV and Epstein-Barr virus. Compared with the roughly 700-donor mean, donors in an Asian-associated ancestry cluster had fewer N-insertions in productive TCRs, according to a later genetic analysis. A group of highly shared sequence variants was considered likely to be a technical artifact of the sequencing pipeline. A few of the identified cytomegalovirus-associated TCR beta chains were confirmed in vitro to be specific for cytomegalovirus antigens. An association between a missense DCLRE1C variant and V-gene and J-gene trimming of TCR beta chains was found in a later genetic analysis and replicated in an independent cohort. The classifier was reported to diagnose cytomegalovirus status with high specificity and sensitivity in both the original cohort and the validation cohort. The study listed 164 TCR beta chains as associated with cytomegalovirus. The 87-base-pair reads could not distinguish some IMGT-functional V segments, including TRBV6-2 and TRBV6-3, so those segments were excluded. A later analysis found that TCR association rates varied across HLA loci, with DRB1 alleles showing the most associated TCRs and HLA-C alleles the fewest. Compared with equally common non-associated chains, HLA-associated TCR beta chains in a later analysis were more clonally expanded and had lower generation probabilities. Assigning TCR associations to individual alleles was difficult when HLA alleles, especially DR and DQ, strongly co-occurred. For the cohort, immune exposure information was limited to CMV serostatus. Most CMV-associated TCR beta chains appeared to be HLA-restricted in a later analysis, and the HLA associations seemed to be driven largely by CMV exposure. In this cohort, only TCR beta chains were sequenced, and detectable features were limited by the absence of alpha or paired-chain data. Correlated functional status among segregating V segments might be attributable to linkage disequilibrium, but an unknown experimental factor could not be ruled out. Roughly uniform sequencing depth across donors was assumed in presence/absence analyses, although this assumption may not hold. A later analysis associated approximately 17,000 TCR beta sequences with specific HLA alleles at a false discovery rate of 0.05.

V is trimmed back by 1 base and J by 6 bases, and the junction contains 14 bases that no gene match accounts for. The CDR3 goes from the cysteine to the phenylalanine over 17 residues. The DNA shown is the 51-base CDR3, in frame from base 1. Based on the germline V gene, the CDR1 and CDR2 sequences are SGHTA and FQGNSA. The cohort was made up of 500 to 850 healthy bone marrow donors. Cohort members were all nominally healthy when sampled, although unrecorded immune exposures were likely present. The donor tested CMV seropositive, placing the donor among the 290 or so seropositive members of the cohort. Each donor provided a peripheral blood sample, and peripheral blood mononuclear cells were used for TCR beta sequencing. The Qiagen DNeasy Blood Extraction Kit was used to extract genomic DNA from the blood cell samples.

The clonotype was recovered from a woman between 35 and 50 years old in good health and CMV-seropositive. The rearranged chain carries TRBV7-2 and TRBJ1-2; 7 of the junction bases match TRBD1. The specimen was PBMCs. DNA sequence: TGTGCCAGCAGCTTAGTGCCTACCGGGGCAGGGGGGAATGGCTACACCTTC. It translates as CASSLVPTGAGGNGYTF.